The clone carrying this TCR beta chain was found a few times. A clone one base away is much larger, so this may be a read error. The data are from a study of neurological immune-mediated disorders. TCRdb passed the 5' RACE reads through MiXCR, listing each CDR3 protein once. Of tens of thousands of distinct CDR3 sequences in the sample, approximately 2.4% were seen once. Germline trimming cut 4 bases from V and 0 bases from J; bases unmatched to any gene: 5. This CDR3 contains 15 residues. CDR1 is SGHRS and CDR2 is YFSETQ in the germline V gene. The chain carries TRBV5-1 and TRBJ2-7, with 9 bases identical to TRBD2. Source material: PBMCs. The clonotype was recovered from a woman in her thirties with multiple sclerosis. The CDR3 loop is CASSKNSGSSYEQYF. The CDR3 DNA reads as TGCGCCAGCAGCAAAAATAGCGGGAGCTCCTACGAGCAGTACTTC. Complete variable domain (other parts from reference TRBV5-1 and TRBJ2-7): KAGVTQTPRYLIKTRGQQVTLSCSPISGHRSVSWYQQTPGQGLQFLFEYFSETQRNKGNFPGRFSGRQFSNSRSEMNVSTLELGDSALYLCASSKNSGSSYEQYFGPGTRLTVT.